The subject of this entry is one T cell receptor beta chain. The antigen is undetermined. The PCR ran on 60 Vbeta and 13 Jbeta primers. TCRdb's copy holds only in-frame clones and misses some; the assay was immunoSEQ multiplex PCR. The data show approximately 180,000 clones, and the top ten clones hold 5.5% to 7.5%. The data were taken from a study of cytomegalovirus exposure and HLA in healthy donors. In the study overall: As an earlier analysis found, about 200 million T cells yielded about 120 million unique TCR beta sequences.

Overall study results and limits: Common viral pathogens seemed, in a later analysis, to connect with several of the most significant clusters. With later analysis, a missense DCLRE1C variant became linked to TCR beta V- and J-gene trimming.

V was shortened by 4 bases and J by 1 base, with 12 bases between the two germline ends. The germline gives CDR1 SGHNT, CDR2 YYREEE (reference sequence). The CDR3 loop spans 14 amino acids. The receptor's source is a man between 25 and 39 years old in good health and CMV-seronegative. This chain joins TRBV5-4 and TRBJ2-7; tentatively, D is TRBD1 (6 bases). Sequencing was performed on PBMCs. The CDR3 region is CASSGPGQSYEQYF. For the CDR3, the DNA is TGTGCCAGCAGCGGCCCAGGACAGTCCTACGAGCAGTACTTC.